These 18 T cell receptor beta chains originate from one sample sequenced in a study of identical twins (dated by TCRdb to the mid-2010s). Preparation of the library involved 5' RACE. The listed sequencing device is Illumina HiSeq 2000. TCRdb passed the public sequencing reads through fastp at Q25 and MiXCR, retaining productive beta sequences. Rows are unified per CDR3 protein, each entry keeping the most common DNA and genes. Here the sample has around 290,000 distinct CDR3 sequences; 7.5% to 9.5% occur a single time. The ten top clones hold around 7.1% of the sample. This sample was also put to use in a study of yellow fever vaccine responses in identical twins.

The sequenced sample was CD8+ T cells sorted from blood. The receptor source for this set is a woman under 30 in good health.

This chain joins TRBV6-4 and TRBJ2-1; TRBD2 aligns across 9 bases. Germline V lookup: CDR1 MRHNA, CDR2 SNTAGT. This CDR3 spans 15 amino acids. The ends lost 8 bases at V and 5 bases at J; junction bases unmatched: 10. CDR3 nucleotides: TGTGCCAGCGGTCCAGCGGGGGGCGGCAACAATGAGCAGTTCTTC. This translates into CASGPAGGGNNEQFF.

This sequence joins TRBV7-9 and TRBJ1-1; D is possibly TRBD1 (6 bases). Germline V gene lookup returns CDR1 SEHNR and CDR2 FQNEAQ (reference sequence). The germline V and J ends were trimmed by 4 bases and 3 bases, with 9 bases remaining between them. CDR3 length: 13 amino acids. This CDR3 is CASSSGVDTEAFF. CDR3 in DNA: TGTGCCAGCAGCTCAGGGGTGGACACTGAAGCTTTCTTT.

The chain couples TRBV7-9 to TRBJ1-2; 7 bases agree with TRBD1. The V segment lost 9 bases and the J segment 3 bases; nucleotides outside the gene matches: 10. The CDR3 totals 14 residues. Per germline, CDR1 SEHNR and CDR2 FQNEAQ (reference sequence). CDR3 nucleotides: TGTGCCAGTGGACCGGAGGGGGCAGACTATGGCTACACCTTC. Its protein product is CASGPEGADYGYTF.

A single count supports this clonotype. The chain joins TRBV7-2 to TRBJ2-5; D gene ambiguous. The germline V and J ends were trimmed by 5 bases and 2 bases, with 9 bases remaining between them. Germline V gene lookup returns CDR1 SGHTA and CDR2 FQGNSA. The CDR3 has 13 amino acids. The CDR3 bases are TGTGCCAGCAGCATAAATAGGCAAGAGACCCAGTACTTC. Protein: CASSINRQETQYF.

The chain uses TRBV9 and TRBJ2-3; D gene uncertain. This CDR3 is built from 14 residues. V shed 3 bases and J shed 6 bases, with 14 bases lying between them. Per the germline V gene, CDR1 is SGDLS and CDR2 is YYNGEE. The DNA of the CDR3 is TGTGCCAGCAGCGCCCGGATCGGCCCGGATACGCAGTATTTT. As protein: CASSARIGPDTQYF.

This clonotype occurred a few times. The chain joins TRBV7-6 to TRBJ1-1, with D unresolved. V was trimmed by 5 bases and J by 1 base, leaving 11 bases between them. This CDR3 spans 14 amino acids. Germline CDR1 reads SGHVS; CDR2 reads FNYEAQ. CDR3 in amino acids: CASSPLVGNTEAFF. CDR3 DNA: TGTGCCAGCAGCCCCTTGGTAGGGAACACTGAAGCTTTCTTT.

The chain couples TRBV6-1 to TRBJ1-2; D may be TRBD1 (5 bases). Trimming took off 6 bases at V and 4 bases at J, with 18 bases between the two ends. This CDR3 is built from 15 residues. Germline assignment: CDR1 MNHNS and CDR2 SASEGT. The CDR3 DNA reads TGTGCCAGCAGCGACCTTTCGACAGTGATCTATGGCTACACCTTC. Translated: CASSDLSTVIYGYTF.

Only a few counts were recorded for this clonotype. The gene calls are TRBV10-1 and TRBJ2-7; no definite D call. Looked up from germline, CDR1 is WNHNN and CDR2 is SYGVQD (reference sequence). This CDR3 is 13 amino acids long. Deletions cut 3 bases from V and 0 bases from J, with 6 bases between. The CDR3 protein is CASSDQSSYEQYF. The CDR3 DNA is TGCGCCAGCAGTGACCAGAGCTCCTACGAGCAGTACTTC.

The CDR3 protein is CASSLQGENQPQHF. CDR3 DNA: TGTGCCAGCAGTCTTCAGGGGGAAAATCAGCCCCAGCATTTT. V usage is TRBV27 and J usage is TRBJ1-5, with TRBD1 identical over 7 bases. V shed 5 bases, J shed 4 bases, and the junction held 5 bases outside the gene matches. The length of the CDR3 is 14 residues. The germline CDR1 and CDR2 sequences are MNHEY and SMNVEV (reference sequence).

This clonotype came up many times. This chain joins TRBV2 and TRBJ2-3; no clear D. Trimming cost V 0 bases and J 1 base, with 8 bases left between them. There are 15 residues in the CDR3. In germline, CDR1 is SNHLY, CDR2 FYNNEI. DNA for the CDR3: TGTGCCAGCAGTGAAGCGCTTACAGGCACAGATACGCAGTATTTT. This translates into CASSEALTGTDTQYF.

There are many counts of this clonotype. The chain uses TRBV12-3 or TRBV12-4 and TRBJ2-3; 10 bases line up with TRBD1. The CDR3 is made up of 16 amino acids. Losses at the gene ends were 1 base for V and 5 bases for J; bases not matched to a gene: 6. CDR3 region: CASSLVGQGMEDTQYF. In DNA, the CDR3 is TGTGCCAGCAGTTTAGTGGGACAGGGGATGGAAGATACGCAGTATTTT.

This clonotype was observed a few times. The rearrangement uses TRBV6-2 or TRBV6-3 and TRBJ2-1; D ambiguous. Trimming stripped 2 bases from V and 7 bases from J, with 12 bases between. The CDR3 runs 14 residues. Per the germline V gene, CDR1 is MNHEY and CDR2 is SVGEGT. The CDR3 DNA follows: TGTGCCAGCAGTTACATCCCAGGATGGAATGAGCAGTTCTTC. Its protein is CASSYIPGWNEQFF.

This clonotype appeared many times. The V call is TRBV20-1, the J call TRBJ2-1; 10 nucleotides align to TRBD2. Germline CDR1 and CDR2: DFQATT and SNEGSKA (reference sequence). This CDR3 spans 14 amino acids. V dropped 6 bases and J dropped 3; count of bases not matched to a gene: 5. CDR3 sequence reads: CSARTSGDYNEQFF. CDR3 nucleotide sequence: TGCAGTGCCCGCACTAGCGGGGACTACAATGAGCAGTTCTTC.

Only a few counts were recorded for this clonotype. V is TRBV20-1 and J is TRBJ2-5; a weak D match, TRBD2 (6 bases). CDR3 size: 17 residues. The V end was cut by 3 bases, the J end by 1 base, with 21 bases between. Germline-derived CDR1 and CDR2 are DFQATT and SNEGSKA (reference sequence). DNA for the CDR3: TGCAGTGCTAGCCCTTGGGGGGAAGGCGCCATCCAAGAGACCCAGTACTTC. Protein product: CSASPWGEGAIQETQYF.

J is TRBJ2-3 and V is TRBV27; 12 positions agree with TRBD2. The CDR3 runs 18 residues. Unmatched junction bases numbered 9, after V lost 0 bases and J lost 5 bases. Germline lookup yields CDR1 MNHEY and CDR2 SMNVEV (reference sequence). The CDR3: CASSLSPRLAGVGDTQYF. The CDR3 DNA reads TGTGCCAGCAGTTTATCACCCAGACTAGCGGGAGTTGGAGATACGCAGTATTTT.

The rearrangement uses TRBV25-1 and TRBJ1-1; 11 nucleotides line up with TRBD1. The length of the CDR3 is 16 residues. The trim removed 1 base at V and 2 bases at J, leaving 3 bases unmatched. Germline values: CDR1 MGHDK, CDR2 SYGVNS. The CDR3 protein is CASSEWTGGDNTEAFF. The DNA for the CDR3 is TGTGCCAGCAGTGAATGGACAGGGGGCGATAACACTGAAGCTTTCTTT.

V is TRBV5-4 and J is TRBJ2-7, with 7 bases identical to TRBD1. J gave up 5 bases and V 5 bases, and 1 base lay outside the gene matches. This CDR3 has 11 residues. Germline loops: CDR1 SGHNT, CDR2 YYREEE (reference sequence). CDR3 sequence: CASSTGDEQYF. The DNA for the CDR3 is TGTGCCAGCAGTACAGGGGACGAGCAGTACTTC.

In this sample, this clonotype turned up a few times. CDR3 nucleotide sequence: TGTGCCAGCAGCCTCAGGGGGGAGGCCCCCTACGAGCAGTACTTC. The encoded protein is CASSLRGEAPYEQYF. V gene TRBV7-3 combines with J gene TRBJ2-7; possibly TRBD1 for D (7 bases). From germline, CDR1 is SGHTA and CDR2 FQGTGA. The CDR3 loop spans 15 amino acids. Trimming left V 5 bases short and J 2 bases short, with 16 bases between.